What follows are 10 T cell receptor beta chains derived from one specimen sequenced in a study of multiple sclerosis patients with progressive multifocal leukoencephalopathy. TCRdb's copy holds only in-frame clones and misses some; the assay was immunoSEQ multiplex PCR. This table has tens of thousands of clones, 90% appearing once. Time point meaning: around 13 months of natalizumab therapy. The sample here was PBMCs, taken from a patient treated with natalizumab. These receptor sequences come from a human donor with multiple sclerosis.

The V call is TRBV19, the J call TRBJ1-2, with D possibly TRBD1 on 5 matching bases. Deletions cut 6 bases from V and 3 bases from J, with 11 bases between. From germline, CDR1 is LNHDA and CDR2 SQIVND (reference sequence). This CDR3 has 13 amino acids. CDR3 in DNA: TGTGCCAGTAGACCGGGGGGTTACTATGGCTACACCTTC. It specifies CASRPGGYYGYTF.

The CDR3 region has the DNA TGTGCCAGCAGCCCCCGGGGCAGCGTCGGGGGCTACACCTTC. Translating it yields CASSPRGSVGGYTF. This chain uses TRBV9 with TRBJ1-2, with D possibly TRBD1 on 5 matching bases. CDR3 size: 14 residues. Germline CDR1 reads SGDLS; CDR2 reads YYNGEE. The ends were cut back, 4 bases at V and 8 bases at J, with 18 bases in the middle.

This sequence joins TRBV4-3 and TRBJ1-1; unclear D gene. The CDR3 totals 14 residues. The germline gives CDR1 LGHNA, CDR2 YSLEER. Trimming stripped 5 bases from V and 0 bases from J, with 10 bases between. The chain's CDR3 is CASSVEAVNTEAFF. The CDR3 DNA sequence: TGCGCCAGCAGCGTTGAGGCCGTGAACACTGAAGCTTTCTTT.

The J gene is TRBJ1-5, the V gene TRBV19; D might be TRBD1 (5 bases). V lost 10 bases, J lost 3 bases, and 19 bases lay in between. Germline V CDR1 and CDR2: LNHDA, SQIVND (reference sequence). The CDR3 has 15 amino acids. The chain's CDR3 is CATGREGDLNQPQHF. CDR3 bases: TGTGCCACGGGACGTGAGGGAGACCTCAATCAGCCCCAGCATTTT.

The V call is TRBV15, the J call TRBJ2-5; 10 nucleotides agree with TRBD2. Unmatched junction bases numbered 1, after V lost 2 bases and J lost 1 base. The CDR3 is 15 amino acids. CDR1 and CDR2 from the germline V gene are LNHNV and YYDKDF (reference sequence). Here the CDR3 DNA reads TGTGCCACCAGCAGACTAGCGGGGGCCCAAGAGACCCAGTACTTC. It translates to CATSRLAGAQETQYF.

CDR3 in DNA: TGTGCCAGCAGCTGGGGACAGGGGAGGAACGAGCAGTACTTC. It yields the protein CASSWGQGRNEQYF. The chain couples TRBV4-2 to TRBJ2-5, with 10 bases fitting TRBD1. Near its end, the DNA agrees better with TRBJ2-7, so the J call may be wrong. CDR3 length equals 14 residues. The germline CDR1 and CDR2 sequences are LGHNA and YNFKEQ.

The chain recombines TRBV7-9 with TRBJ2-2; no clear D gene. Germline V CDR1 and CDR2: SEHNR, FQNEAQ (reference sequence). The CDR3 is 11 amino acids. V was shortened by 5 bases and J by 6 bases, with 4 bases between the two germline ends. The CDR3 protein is CASSPPGELFF. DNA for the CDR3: TGTGCCAGCAGCCCCCCCGGGGAGCTGTTTTTT.

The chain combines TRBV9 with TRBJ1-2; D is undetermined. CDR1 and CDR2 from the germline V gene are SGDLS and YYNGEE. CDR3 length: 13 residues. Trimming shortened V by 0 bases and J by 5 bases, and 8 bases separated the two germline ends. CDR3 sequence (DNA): TGTGCCAGCAGCGTAGACCCCGTTTATGGCTACACCTTC. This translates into CASSVDPVYGYTF.

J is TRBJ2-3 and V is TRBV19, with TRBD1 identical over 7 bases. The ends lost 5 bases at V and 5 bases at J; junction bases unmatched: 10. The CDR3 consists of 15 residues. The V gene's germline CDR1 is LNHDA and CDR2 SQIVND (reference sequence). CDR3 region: CASSQSRTGLDTQYF. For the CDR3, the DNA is TGTGCCAGTAGTCAATCTCGGACAGGCCTAGATACGCAGTATTTT.

In DNA form, the CDR3 reads TGCAGCGTTCCCCCAGTGGCTAGCGGGGGCACAGATACGCAGTATTTT. As protein: CSVPPVASGGTDTQYF. V usage is TRBV29-1 and J usage is TRBJ2-3, with 9 bases lining up with TRBD2. In germline, CDR1 is SQVTM, CDR2 ANQGSEA. The ends lost 5 bases at V and 1 base at J; junction bases unmatched: 10. The CDR3 spans 16 residues.